The T cell receptor beta chain under discussion was sequenced for a study of shared clonotypes between healthy human individuals. About the study: Each donor contributed plates that comprised three CD4 naive, three CD4 memory, two CD8 naive and one CD8 memory. Study-wide results and caveats: A few donors held about 5% of naive CD4 clonotypes in common.

V lost 8 bases to trimming and J lost 5 bases, with 12 bases between them. CDR3 length: 12 residues. Germline CDR1 reads MDHEN; CDR2 reads SYDVKM. Concerning this clone: The antigen is not known.

Per sorted-subset replicate PCR, input was about 180 ng DNA, representing tens of thousands of T cell genomes. Study processing details: Junction-only immunoSEQ sequences carried no quality scores, so filtering differed. Libraries were prepared by immunoSEQ multiplex PCR; TCRdb keeps only in-frame clonotypes and omits some of them. V and J calls and clone size are copied from that table; D and trimming were computed from the DNA. Counted here are some 1,100,000 clones, around three quarters occurring once; the ten biggest clones make up 0.4% to 0.55%. The J gene is TRBJ1-2, the V gene TRBV28; D is uncertain. The clonotype comes from a man aged 18 to 30 in good health. Some clones in this sample may be carry-over from other donors' samples. The source material was memory CD4+ T cells from PBMCs. Subset specified: CD45RA-negative fraction. The CDR3 loop is CASSQNKYGYTF. CDR3 bases: TGTGCCAGCTCTCAGAATAAGTATGGCTACACCTTC.